The rows below give T cell receptor beta chains drawn from one sample of a study of T cells in Graves' hyperthyroidism and ophthalmopathy. TCRdb re-analysed the multiplex PCR reads in MiXCR, keeping a single row per CDR3 protein. The repertoire holds a few hundred thousand distinct CDR3 sequences, with around 15% as singletons. Specimen: blood. The receptors come from a woman aged 40 to 50 with Graves' hyperthyroidism. CDR3s include the opening cysteine and the closing phenylalanine or tryptophan. A D gene is named only where the DNA matches it firmly. Rows give clone size only sometimes, using once, few, many, or a class for an expanded clone.

d_gene: TRBD1
abundance: few
v_gene: TRBV28
j_gene: TRBJ1-2
len: 13
CDR3aa: CASRSGGRYGYTF
CDR3nt: TGTGCCAGCAGGTCAGGGGGACGGTATGGCTACACCTTC

d_gene: TRBD2
abundance: few
v_gene: TRBV24-1
j_gene: TRBJ2-3
len: 16
CDR3aa: CATSDLSGRGPDTQYF
CDR3nt: TGTGCCACCAGTGATCTTAGCGGGAGAGGGCCAGATACGCAGTATTTT

d_gene: -
abundance: few
v_gene: TRBV30
j_gene: TRBJ2-1
len: 15
CDR3aa: CAWKETTLLYNEQFF
CDR3nt: TGTGCCTGGAAAGAGACTACCCTACTTTACAATGAGCAGTTCTTC

d_gene: -
abundance: -
v_gene: TRBV12-3/TRBV12-4
j_gene: TRBJ2-2
len: 11
CDR3aa: CASSNGRELFF
CDR3nt: TGTGCCAGTTCAAACGGTCGGGAGCTGTTTTTT

d_gene: TRBD1
abundance: few
v_gene: TRBV27
j_gene: TRBJ2-5
len: 15
CDR3aa: CASSGGTGQGEAQYF
CDR3nt: TGTGCCAGCAGTGGCGGCACAGGACAGGGAGAGGCCCAGTACTTC

d_gene: -
abundance: -
v_gene: TRBV5-1
j_gene: TRBJ1-4
len: 14
CDR3aa: CASSLEKEFPQLFF
CDR3nt: TGCGCCAGCAGCTTGGAGAAGGAGTTTCCTCAACTGTTTTTT

d_gene: -
abundance: many
v_gene: TRBV7-8
j_gene: TRBJ2-1
len: 13
CDR3aa: CASSLGDRDEQFF
CDR3nt: TGTGCCAGCAGCTTAGGCGACAGAGATGAGCAGTTCTTC

d_gene: TRBD1
abundance: -
v_gene: TRBV20-1
j_gene: TRBJ1-6
len: 14
CDR3aa: CSATGTGWDSPLHF
CDR3nt: TGCAGTGCTACCGGGACAGGGTGGGATTCACCCCTCCACTTT

d_gene: -
abundance: -
v_gene: TRBV6-1
j_gene: TRBJ2-1
len: 15
CDR3aa: CASSEWTGEDNEQFF
CDR3nt: TGTGCCAGCAGTGAATGGACGGGAGAGGACAATGAGCAGTTCTTC

d_gene: TRBD2
abundance: many
v_gene: TRBV28
j_gene: TRBJ2-3
len: 16
CDR3aa: CASSLPGLAATDTQYF
CDR3nt: TGTGCCAGCAGTTTACCGGGACTAGCGGCCACAGATACGCAGTATTTT

d_gene: TRBD1
abundance: many
v_gene: TRBV10-3
j_gene: TRBJ1-2
len: 15
CDR3aa: CAISEPGQGDYGYTF
CDR3nt: TGTGCCATCAGTGAGCCTGGACAGGGAGATTATGGCTACACCTTC

d_gene: -
abundance: -
v_gene: TRBV4-1
j_gene: TRBJ1-2
len: 13
CDR3aa: CASSQVGLGGYTF
CDR3nt: TGCGCCAGCAGCCAAGTCGGGCTTGGAGGCTACACCTTC

d_gene: TRBD1
abundance: many
v_gene: TRBV20-1
j_gene: TRBJ1-1
len: 15
CDR3aa: CSARDRVLPGTEAFF
CDR3nt: TGCAGTGCTAGGGACAGGGTCCTGCCGGGCACTGAAGCTTTCTTT

d_gene: TRBD2
abundance: many
v_gene: TRBV6-1
j_gene: TRBJ2-7
len: 18
CDR3aa: CASSRLGGLAGSSYEQYF
CDR3nt: TGTGCCAGCAGTCGGCTTGGGGGACTAGCGGGCTCCTCCTACGAGCAGTACTTC

d_gene: -
abundance: -
v_gene: TRBV2
j_gene: TRBJ2-1
len: 13
CDR3aa: CASSIGQYNEQFF
CDR3nt: TGTGCCAGCAGTATCGGACAGTACAATGAGCAGTTCTTC

d_gene: -
abundance: many
v_gene: TRBV5-5
j_gene: TRBJ2-5
len: 13
CDR3aa: CASRGDGQETQYF
CDR3nt: TGTGCCAGCAGGGGGGACGGCCAAGAGACCCAGTACTTC

d_gene: TRBD2
abundance: many
v_gene: TRBV5-1
j_gene: TRBJ2-1
len: 16
CDR3aa: CASSLSPTSGYNEQFF
CDR3nt: TGCGCCAGCAGCTTGTCCCCGACTAGCGGTTACAATGAGCAGTTCTTC

d_gene: -
abundance: -
v_gene: TRBV14
j_gene: TRBJ2-1
len: 13
CDR3aa: CASSQTLASEQFF
CDR3nt: TGTGCCAGCAGCCAAACCCTAGCAAGTGAGCAGTTCTTC

d_gene: -
abundance: many
v_gene: TRBV6-1
j_gene: TRBJ1-1
len: 15
CDR3aa: CASSERGGGNTEAFF
CDR3nt: TGTGCCAGCAGTGAACGCGGGGGGGGGAACACTGAAGCTTTCTTT

d_gene: -
abundance: -
v_gene: TRBV9
j_gene: TRBJ2-7
len: 14
CDR3aa: CASSVDGGSYEQHF
CDR3nt: TGTGCCAGCAGCGTAGACGGGGGTTCCTACGAGCAGCACTTC

d_gene: -
abundance: -
v_gene: TRBV6-2/TRBV6-3
j_gene: TRBJ2-2
len: 14
CDR3aa: CASSRLRNTGELFF
CDR3nt: TGTGCCAGCAGTCGATTAAGAAACACCGGGGAGCTGTTTTTT

d_gene: -
abundance: many
v_gene: TRBV5-1
j_gene: TRBJ2-3
len: 13
CDR3aa: CASSGDNTDTQYF
CDR3nt: TGCGCCAGCAGCGGGGACAACACAGATACGCAGTATTTT